The entry below gives a single T cell receptor (beta chain) sequence along with its context. TCRdb's table, derived via immunoSEQ multiplex PCR, lists solely in-frame clones and lacks some. The data show 210,000 or so clones, with over 80% seen just once and 1.5% to 2% held by the top ten. This entry comes from a study of control samples from healthy donors and cancer patients. V was clipped by 2 bases and J by 10 bases; unmatched bases: 11. Per germline, CDR1 SGHTA and CDR2 FQGNSA. The CDR3 contains 17 residues. The source material was blood. This TCR was sampled from a man under 40 in good health. The chain joins TRBV7-2 to TRBJ1-6, with TRBD1 matching 10 bases. As DNA, the CDR3 is TGTGCCAGCAGCTTATCGACAGGGGGCTTTGATGACTCACCCCTCCACTTT. It is translated as CASSLSTGGFDDSPLHF. The whole variable domain, filled in from reference TRBV7-2 and TRBJ1-6, reads GAGVSQSPSNKVTEKGKDVELRCDPISGHTALYWYRQSLGQGLEFLIYFQGNSAPDKSGLPSDRFSAERTGGSVSTLTIQRTQQEDSAVYLCASSLSTGGFDDSPLHFGNGTRLTVT.